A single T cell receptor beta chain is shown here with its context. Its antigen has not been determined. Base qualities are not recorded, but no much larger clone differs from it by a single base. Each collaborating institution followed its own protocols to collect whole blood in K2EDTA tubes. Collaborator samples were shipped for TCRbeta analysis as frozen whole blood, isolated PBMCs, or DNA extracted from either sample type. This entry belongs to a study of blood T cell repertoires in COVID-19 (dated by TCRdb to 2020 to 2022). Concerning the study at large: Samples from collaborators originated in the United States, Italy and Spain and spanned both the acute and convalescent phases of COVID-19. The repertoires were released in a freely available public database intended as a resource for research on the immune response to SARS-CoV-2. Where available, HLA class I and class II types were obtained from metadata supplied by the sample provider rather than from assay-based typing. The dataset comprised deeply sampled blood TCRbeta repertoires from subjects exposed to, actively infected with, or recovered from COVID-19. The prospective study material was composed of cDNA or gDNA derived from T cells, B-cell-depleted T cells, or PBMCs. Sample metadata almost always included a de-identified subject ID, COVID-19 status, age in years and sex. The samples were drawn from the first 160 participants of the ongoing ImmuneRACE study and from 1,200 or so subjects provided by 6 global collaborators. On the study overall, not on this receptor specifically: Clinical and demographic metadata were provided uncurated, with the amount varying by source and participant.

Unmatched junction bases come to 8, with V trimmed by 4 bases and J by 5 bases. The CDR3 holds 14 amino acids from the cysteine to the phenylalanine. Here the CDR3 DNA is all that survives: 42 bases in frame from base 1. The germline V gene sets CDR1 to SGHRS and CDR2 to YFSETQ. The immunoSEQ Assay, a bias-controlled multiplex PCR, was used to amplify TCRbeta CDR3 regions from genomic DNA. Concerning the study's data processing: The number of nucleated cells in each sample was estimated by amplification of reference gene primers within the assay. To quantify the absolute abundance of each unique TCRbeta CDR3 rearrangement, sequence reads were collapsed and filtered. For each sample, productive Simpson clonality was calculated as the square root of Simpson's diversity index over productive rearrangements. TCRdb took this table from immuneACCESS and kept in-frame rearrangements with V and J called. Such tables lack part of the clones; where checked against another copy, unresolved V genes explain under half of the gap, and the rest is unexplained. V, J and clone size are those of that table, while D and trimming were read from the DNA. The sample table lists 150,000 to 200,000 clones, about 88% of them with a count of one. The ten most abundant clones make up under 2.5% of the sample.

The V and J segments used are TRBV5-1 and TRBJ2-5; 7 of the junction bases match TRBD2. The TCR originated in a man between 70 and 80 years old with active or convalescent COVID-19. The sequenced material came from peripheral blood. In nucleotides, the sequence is TGCGCCAGCAGCCGGGGGGTAGGGTCGGAGACCCAGTACTTC. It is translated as CASSRGVGSETQYF.